These 18 T cell receptor beta chains were all obtained from the same sample, sequenced in a study of T cell repertoires in ileal Crohn's disease. Measured with immunoSEQ multiplex PCR; TCRdb has only the in-frame clones, and not every one. This sample yields about 1,900 clones, of which roughly 90% are seen a single time; around 4.5% belongs to the top ten. Time point indicated: neoterminal ileum biopsy at postoperative endoscopy, about 6 months after surgery. The specimen was ileal tissue. These receptor sequences come from an adult with Crohn's disease.

The chain combines TRBV15 with TRBJ2-7; D is perhaps TRBD1 (6 bases). The length of the CDR3 is 13 residues. The germline V and J ends were trimmed by 6 bases and 2 bases, with 11 bases remaining between them. Looked up from germline, CDR1 is LNHNV and CDR2 is YYDKDF (reference sequence). Written as DNA, the CDR3 is TGTGCCACCAGTGTGCAGGGGACCTACGAGCAGTACTTC. It translates to CATSVQGTYEQYF.

This clone turned up a few times. The genes are TRBV19 and TRBJ2-2; 14 nucleotides agree with TRBD2. Germline trimming cut 7 bases from V and 7 bases from J; bases unmatched to any gene: 8. There are 16 residues in the CDR3. Germline CDR1 is LNHDA and CDR2 is SQIVND (reference sequence). The CDR3 sequence is CASTGTSGGRVGELFF. The CDR3 bases are TGTGCCAGTACTGGGACTAGCGGGGGACGTGTCGGGGAGCTGTTTTTT.

The chain recombines TRBV10-3 with TRBJ2-1; D may be TRBD1 (6 bases). This CDR3 comprises 14 residues. Germline loops: CDR1 ENHRY, CDR2 SYGVKD. V lost 11 bases to trimming and J lost 0 bases, with 14 bases between them. CDR3 residues: CASKGENSYNEQFF. CDR3 sequence (DNA): TGTGCCTCCAAGGGGGAGAACTCCTACAATGAGCAGTTCTTC.

The chain couples TRBV9 to TRBJ1-3; D is unresolved. The CDR3 loop spans 15 amino acids. V was clipped by 4 bases and J by 3 bases, with 14 bases between them. Germline CDR1 is SGDLS and CDR2 is YYNGEE. CDR3 region: CASSPIASGGNTIYF. The CDR3 DNA follows: TGTGCCAGCAGCCCAATTGCTTCGGGTGGAAACACCATATATTTT. Variable domain in full (rest from reference TRBV9 and TRBJ1-3): DSGVTQTPKHLITATGQRVTLRCSPRSGDLSVYWYQQSLDQGLQFLIQYYNGEERAKGNILERFSAQQFPDLHSELNLSSLELGDSALYFCASSPIASGGNTIYFGEGSWLTVV.

The J gene is TRBJ2-1, the V gene TRBV7-2; 7 bases line up with TRBD2. Germline V CDR1 and CDR2: SGHTA, FQGNSA. The CDR3 runs 16 residues. V shed 1 base, J shed 2 bases, and the junction held 5 bases outside the gene matches. The CDR3 region is CASSLGGSGPYNEQFF. Written as DNA, the CDR3 is TGTGCCAGCAGCTTAGGCGGGAGTGGACCCTACAATGAGCAGTTCTTC.

V is TRBV19 and J is TRBJ2-2, with a possible D match to TRBD2 (6 bases). The CDR3 length is 17 residues. Germline V gives CDR1 LNHDA, CDR2 SQIVND (reference sequence). The germline V and J ends were trimmed by 5 bases and 6 bases, with 22 bases remaining between them. The CDR3 sequence: CASSPGTALGKAGELFF. The CDR3 coding sequence is TGTGCCAGTAGTCCTGGGACTGCCTTGGGGAAGGCCGGGGAGCTGTTTTTT.

This clone was recorded a few times. The V and J genes are TRBV28 and TRBJ2-7, with 8 bases matching TRBD2. The germline V gene encodes CDR1 MDHEN and CDR2 SYDVKM. V was clipped by 8 bases and J by 2 bases; unmatched bases: 8. The CDR3 runs 14 residues. The chain's CDR3 is CASFSLAAPYEQYF. The CDR3 DNA follows: TGTGCCAGCTTTTCACTAGCGGCCCCCTACGAGCAGTACTTC.

The chain links TRBV19 to TRBJ2-7; the match to TRBD2 covers 8 bases. There are 15 residues in the CDR3. The V gene's germline CDR1 is LNHDA and CDR2 SQIVND (reference sequence). The ends lost 1 base at V and 2 bases at J; junction bases unmatched: 4. CDR3 amino acids: CASSIGQLAAYEQYF. The CDR3 nucleotides read TGTGCCAGTAGTATAGGGCAACTAGCGGCCTACGAGCAGTACTTC.

The chain carries TRBV2 and TRBJ1-5, with a tentative D call TRBD1 (5 bases). The CDR3 consists of 14 residues. The V and J ends lost 1 base and 4 bases respectively, with 8 bases between them. CDR1 is SNHLY, CDR2 FYNNEI, per germline. The CDR3 nucleotides read TGTGCCAGCAGTGAAGTAGGGGAAAATCAGCCCCAGCATTTT. It specifies CASSEVGENQPQHF.

The CDR3 coding sequence is TGTGCCAGCAGCACCGAGAAGAGAGAGGACAGACAAGAGACCCAGTACTTC. The encoded protein is CASSTEKREDRQETQYF. The genes are TRBV21-1 and TRBJ2-5; the table's D gene call, TRBD1, was not cross checked with the DNA. TRBV21-1 is annotated as a pseudogene. CDR3 length: 17 residues.

This rearrangement joins TRBV7-2 to TRBJ2-3, with 8 bases aligning to TRBD2. The V segment lost 11 bases and the J segment 0 bases; nucleotides outside the gene matches: 7. Germline V gene lookup returns CDR1 SGHTA and CDR2 FQGNSA. CDR3 size: 14 residues. The CDR3 DNA is TGTGCCGGATCACTAGCGGTTAGCACAGATACGCAGTATTTT. Its protein product is CAGSLAVSTDTQYF. The full variable domain, completed using reference TRBV7-2 and TRBJ2-3, is GAGVSQSPSNKVTEKGKDVELRCDPISGHTALYWYRQSLGQGLEFLIYFQGNSAPDKSGLPSDRFSAERTGGSVSTLTIQRTQQEDSAVYLCAGSLAVSTDTQYFGPGTRLTVL.

V usage is TRBV21-1 and J usage is TRBJ1-1; no DNA check was done on the table's D call, TRBD1. TRBV21-1 is a pseudogene segment. CDR3 length equals 17 residues. As DNA, the CDR3 is TGTGCCAGCAGCAAGGAGCGGACAGGGATGGTTTTCACTGAAGCTTTCTTT. Protein product: CASSKERTGMVFTEAFF.

The chain uses TRBV7-9 and TRBJ2-1, with D possibly matching TRBD2 (6 bases). CDR1 is SEHNR and CDR2 is FQNEAQ in the germline V gene (reference sequence). V gave up 2 bases and J gave up 7 bases, with 12 bases separating them. The CDR3 runs to 14 residues. The CDR3: CASSLTSPENEQFF. The CDR3, as DNA: TGTGCCAGCAGCTTAACTAGCCCGGAGAATGAGCAGTTCTTC.

The chain carries TRBV18 and TRBJ2-3, with TRBD1 identical over 9 bases. V lost 7 bases and J lost 1; bases outside the gene matches: 3. Germline loops: CDR1 KGHSH, CDR2 LQKENI. The CDR3 consists of 14 residues. CDR3 nucleotide sequence: TGTGCCAGCTTCCGGGACAGGGGCACAGATACGCAGTATTTT. It translates to CASFRDRGTDTQYF.

The chain couples TRBV2 to TRBJ2-5; D is unresolved. The germline gives CDR1 SNHLY, CDR2 FYNNEI. The V end was cut by 4 bases, the J end by 9 bases, with 12 bases between. This CDR3 spans 12 amino acids. CDR3: CASSVTGLAQYF. Written as DNA, the CDR3 is TGTGCCAGCAGTGTGACGGGTTTGGCCCAGTACTTC.

The chain combines TRBV6-1 with TRBJ2-2; D possibly corresponds to TRBD2 (6 bases). The CDR3 has 15 residues. V dropped 8 bases and J dropped 3 bases, with 16 bases sitting between them. CDR1 is MNHNS and CDR2 is SASEGT in the germline V gene. The CDR3 coding sequence is TGTGCCAGCTTTGGGGTCCGGAGGGACACCGGGGAGCTGTTTTTT. This codes for CASFGVRRDTGELFF.

J is TRBJ2-7 and V is TRBV30; 9 bases match TRBD2. The V segment lost 3 bases and the J segment 12 bases; nucleotides outside the gene matches: 15. The CDR3 loop spans 14 amino acids. Germline CDR1 and CDR2: GTSNPN and SVGIG (reference sequence). The DNA for the CDR3 is TGTGCCTGGAGCCCACCAAGCGGGAGGCCCGTTGGGTACTTC. Amino acids: CAWSPPSGRPVGYF. Together with reference TRBV30 and TRBJ2-7, the CDR3 gives the full variable domain: SQTIHQWPATLVQPVGSPLSLECTVEGTSNPNLYWYRQAAGRGLQLLFYSVGIGQISSEVPQNLSASRPQDRQFILSSKKLLLSDSGFYLCAWSPPSGRPVGYFGPGTRLTVT.

This chain connects TRBV28 to TRBJ2-1, with TRBD1 matching 7 bases. Trimming cost V 3 bases and J 2 bases; bases outside gene matches: 4. This CDR3 is built from 15 residues. Per germline, CDR1 MDHEN and CDR2 SYDVKM. Written as DNA, the CDR3 is TGTGCCAGCAGTTTCACAGGGGACGCCTACAATGAGCAGTTCTTC. This encodes CASSFTGDAYNEQFF.